These 12 T cell receptor beta chains were sequenced from one sample in a study of blood T cell repertoires in COVID-19. Repertoires were generated with immunoSEQ multiplex PCR, while TCRdb's copy carries only in-frame clones and drops some. The table includes around 62,000 clones, over 85% detected once. The material sequenced was peripheral blood. These receptor sequences come from a man between 65 and 85 years old with active COVID-19.

The rearrangement links TRBV7-8 to TRBJ2-3; 8 bases map to TRBD1. This CDR3 spans 15 amino acids. The V gene's germline CDR1 is SGHVS and CDR2 FQNEAQ. Germline trimming cut 5 bases from V and 5 bases from J; bases unmatched to any gene: 9. In DNA, the CDR3 is TGTGCCAGCAGCGCCACCGGGACAGGTTTAGATACGCAGTATTTT. It translates to CASSATGTGLDTQYF.

The rearrangement uses TRBV7-5 and TRBJ2-7; the DNA was not compared with TRBD1, the D call given in the table. TRBV7-5 is labeled a pseudogene. The CDR3 sequence is 18 residues long. Here the CDR3 reads CARSPTGTGYTSSYEQYF. DNA for the CDR3: TGTGCCAGAAGCCCAACCGGGACAGGGTATACGAGCTCCTACGAGCAGTACTTC.

V gene TRBV29-1 combines with J gene TRBJ2-2; the D gene is possibly TRBD2 (5 bases). CDR1 and CDR2 (germline): SQVTM, ANQGSEA. This CDR3 region has 15 residues. V dropped 7 bases and J dropped 2 bases, with 17 bases sitting between them. Here the CDR3 reads CSALGVARNTGELFF. The CDR3 DNA reads TGCAGCGCCCTCGGGGTAGCGAGAAACACCGGGGAGCTGTTTTTT.

The chain recombines TRBV5-5 with TRBJ1-5, with 9 bases fitting TRBD1. Germline V gene sequence: CDR1 SGHKS, CDR2 YYEKEE (reference sequence). V shed 4 bases, J shed 0 bases, and the junction held 5 bases outside the gene matches. This CDR3 comprises 16 residues. The CDR3 reads CASSLGTGNSNQPQHF. DNA of the CDR3: TGTGCCAGCAGCCTCGGGACAGGGAATAGCAATCAGCCCCAGCATTTT.

The CDR3 coding sequence is TGTGCCAGCAGTGATCAGGGGGCGACTGAAGCTTTCTTT. Its protein product is CASSDQGATEAFF. This rearrangement joins TRBV6-4 to TRBJ1-1; 8 bases line up with TRBD1. The CDR3 is made up of 13 amino acids. The junction had 2 bases not matched to a gene; V was cut back by 3 bases and J by 5 bases. The germline CDR1 and CDR2 sequences are MRHNA and SNTAGT.

This chain links TRBV5-1 with TRBJ2-5, with a possible D match to TRBD1 (5 bases). This CDR3 spans 17 amino acids. Germline V gives CDR1 SGHRS, CDR2 YFSETQ. The V gene lost 0 bases and the J gene lost 4 bases, with 19 bases spanning the gap. The CDR3 here is CASSLAVGAAKRETQYF. CDR3 nucleotides: TGCGCCAGCAGCTTGGCCGTAGGGGCGGCTAAACGAGAGACCCAGTACTTC.

V gene TRBV19 combines with J gene TRBJ2-5, with 8 bases lining up with TRBD2. The V gene end was trimmed by 3 bases and the J gene end by 5 bases; junction bases not matched to a gene: 17. The CDR3 contains 18 residues. Germline V lookup: CDR1 LNHDA, CDR2 SQIVND (reference sequence). CDR3 DNA: TGTGCCAGTAGTATTCGAGCGGGGGCCGCCGACCCTCAGGAGACCCAGTACTTC. Protein: CASSIRAGAADPQETQYF.

This clone was counted a single time. The genes are TRBV9 and TRBJ2-5; TRBD2 agrees at 9 bases. CDR1 is SGDLS, CDR2 YYNGEE, per germline. The CDR3 extends over 15 amino acids. The V and J ends lost 0 bases and 4 bases, in that order; junction bases with no gene match: 4. The CDR3 DNA follows: TGTGCCAGCAGCGTAGGGCGGGGGGGCATAGAGACCCAGTACTTC. This gives the protein CASSVGRGGIETQYF.

The rearrangement joins TRBV4-1 to TRBJ1-5, with 7 bases fitting TRBD1. Trimming cost V 5 bases and J 5 bases; bases outside gene matches: 9. CDR1 and CDR2 from the germline V gene are MGHRA and YSYEKL. The CDR3 consists of 15 residues. CDR3 amino acids: CASSATGLKDQPQHF. The CDR3 DNA follows: TGCGCCAGCAGCGCGACAGGGTTGAAAGATCAGCCCCAGCATTTT.

The chain uses TRBV12-5 and TRBJ2-2, with 7 bases matching TRBD1. Germline CDR1 is LGHNT and CDR2 is FRNRAP. With 7 bases clipped from V and 0 bases from J, the junction kept 5 bases outside the gene matches. This CDR3 has 15 amino acids. CDR3 sequence reads: CASASGTANTGELFF. For the CDR3, the DNA is TGTGCTAGTGCTTCCGGGACAGCGAACACCGGGGAGCTGTTTTTT. The full variable domain, with the rest looked up from reference TRBV12-5 and TRBJ2-2, is DARVTQTPRHKVTEMGQEVTMRCQPILGHNTVFWYRQTMMQGLELLAYFRNRAPLDDSGMPKDRFSAEMPDATLATLKIQPSEPRDSAVYFCASASGTANTGELFFGEGSRLTVL.

This clone is a singleton in its sample. The chain is built from TRBV5-1 and TRBJ1-1; 7 positions agree with TRBD1. The trim removed 5 bases at V and 0 bases at J, leaving 7 bases unmatched. The CDR3 runs 15 residues. In germline, CDR1 is SGHRS, CDR2 YFSETQ. The CDR3 DNA follows: TGCGCCAGCAGACAAGGGACAGCCATGAACACTGAAGCTTTCTTT. It is translated as CASRQGTAMNTEAFF.

The gene calls are TRBV2 and TRBJ2-7, with TRBD2 identical over 11 bases. The germline V gene encodes CDR1 SNHLY and CDR2 FYNNEI. The CDR3 spans 15 residues. V lost 5 bases and J lost 5; bases outside the gene matches: 8. The CDR3, as DNA: TGTGCCAGCAGTTCCCCCGGGACTAGCGGTCACGAGCAGTACTTC. Encoded protein: CASSSPGTSGHEQYF.